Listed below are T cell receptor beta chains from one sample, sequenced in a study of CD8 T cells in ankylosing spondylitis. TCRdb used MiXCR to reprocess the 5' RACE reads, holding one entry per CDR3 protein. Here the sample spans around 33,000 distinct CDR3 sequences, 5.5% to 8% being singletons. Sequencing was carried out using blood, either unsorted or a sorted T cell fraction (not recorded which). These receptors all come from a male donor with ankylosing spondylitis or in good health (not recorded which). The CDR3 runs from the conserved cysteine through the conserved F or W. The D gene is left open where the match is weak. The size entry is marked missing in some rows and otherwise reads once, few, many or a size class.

CDR3aa: CAWSLSETQYF
CDR3nt: TGTGCCTGGAGTCTAAGTGAGACCCAGTACTTC
j_gene: TRBJ2-5
d_gene: -
v_gene: TRBV30
abundance: many

CDR3aa: CASSLVGDNNYGYTF
CDR3nt: TGTGCCAGCAGCTTAGTAGGGGATAATAACTATGGCTACACCTTC
j_gene: TRBJ1-2
d_gene: -
v_gene: TRBV7-2
abundance: -

CDR3aa: CASSFQSGGADTQYF
CDR3nt: TGTGCCAGCAGTTTTCAATCGGGGGGTGCAGATACGCAGTATTTT
j_gene: TRBJ2-3
d_gene: TRBD2
v_gene: TRBV12-3/TRBV12-4
abundance: many

CDR3aa: CASTESGTTCYEQYF
CDR3nt: TGTGCCAGCACCGAGTCCGGGACTACCTGTTACGAGCAGTACTTC
j_gene: TRBJ2-7
d_gene: TRBD2
v_gene: TRBV6-1
abundance: few

CDR3aa: CASSLSSTGSFEQYF
CDR3nt: TGTGCCAGCAGTTTATCCTCCACAGGGTCCTTCGAGCAGTACTTC
j_gene: TRBJ2-7
d_gene: -
v_gene: TRBV28
abundance: many

CDR3aa: CASSQQGLSTETQYF
CDR3nt: TGTGCCAGCAGCCAACAGGGCCTGAGTACAGAGACCCAGTACTTC
j_gene: TRBJ2-5
d_gene: -
v_gene: TRBV5-4
abundance: many

CDR3aa: CSAQWRTNSPLHF
CDR3nt: TGCAGTGCCCAGTGGAGGACTAATTCACCCCTCCACTTT
j_gene: TRBJ1-6
d_gene: -
v_gene: TRBV20-1
abundance: -

CDR3aa: CASSDLSSYNEQFF
CDR3nt: TGTGCCAGCAGTGATCTTAGCTCCTACAATGAGCAGTTCTTC
j_gene: TRBJ2-1
d_gene: -
v_gene: TRBV6-1
abundance: -

CDR3aa: CATSRLLAVNEQFF
CDR3nt: TGTGCCACCAGCAGATTGCTAGCGGTTAATGAGCAGTTCTTC
j_gene: TRBJ2-1
d_gene: TRBD2
v_gene: TRBV15
abundance: many

CDR3aa: CASSSRTSGTQETQYF
CDR3nt: TGTGCCAGCAGTTCAAGGACTAGCGGGACCCAAGAGACCCAGTACTTC
j_gene: TRBJ2-5
d_gene: TRBD2
v_gene: TRBV12-3/TRBV12-4
abundance: many

CDR3aa: CASSLSSGGANTGELFF
CDR3nt: TGCGCCAGCAGCCTAAGCTCAGGGGGCGCTAACACCGGGGAGCTGTTTTTT
j_gene: TRBJ2-2
d_gene: TRBD1
v_gene: TRBV5-1
abundance: -